This entry lists 30 T cell receptor beta chains sequenced from one sample in a study of T cell responses to AZD1222 COVID-19 vaccine. The assay was immunoSEQ multiplex PCR, and TCRdb's table has in-frame clones only and misses some. This sample has about 67,000 clones, with around 84% found just once. Sequencing used peripheral blood, obtained on day 0 of AZD1222 vaccination. The receptors shown here come from an adult in good health.

This chain links TRBV30 with TRBJ2-3, with 8 bases that match TRBD1. The CDR3 totals 16 residues. J was trimmed by 2 bases and V by 3 bases; bases with no gene match: 10. Germline loops: CDR1 GTSNPN, CDR2 SVGIG (reference sequence). The CDR3 region is CAWRIPGQAVTDTQYF. As DNA, the CDR3 is TGTGCCTGGAGGATTCCGGGACAGGCCGTCACAGATACGCAGTATTTT.

This chain links TRBV5-1 with TRBJ1-6; D call uncertain. Trimming removed 5 bases at V and 7 bases at J, with 7 bases between. CDR1 is SGHRS and CDR2 is YFSETQ in the germline V gene. The CDR3 consists of 12 residues. The CDR3 is CASSHQNSPLHF. The CDR3 bases are TGCGCCAGCAGTCATCAGAATTCACCCCTCCACTTT.

A few counts support this clone. The chain uses TRBV11-1 and TRBJ1-2; weak D call: TRBD1 (5 bases). The CDR3 covers 14 residues. With 2 bases removed from V and 4 bases from J, the gap between germline ends came to 11 bases. Germline V gene sequence: CDR1 SGHAT, CDR2 FQDESV (reference sequence). The DNA of the CDR3 is TGTGCCAGCAGCTTACACGCACAGGTCTATGGCTACACCTTC. This encodes CASSLHAQVYGYTF. The full variable domain, rest sourced from reference TRBV11-1 and TRBJ1-2, is EAEVAQSPRYKITEKSQAVAFWCDPISGHATLYWYRQILGQGPELLVQFQDESVVDDSQLPKDRFSAERLKGVDSTLKIQPAELGDSAMYLCASSLHAQVYGYTFGSGTRLTVV.

The chain recombines TRBV19 with TRBJ1-1, with 7 bases matching TRBD1. Germline CDR1 and CDR2: LNHDA and SQIVND (reference sequence). The V segment lost 3 bases and the J segment 4 bases; nucleotides outside the gene matches: 8. This CDR3 has 15 amino acids. The CDR3 is CASSMKGASGTEAFF. In nucleotides, the CDR3 is TGTGCCAGTAGTATGAAGGGGGCGTCGGGCACTGAAGCTTTCTTT.

The gene calls are TRBV11-2 and TRBJ1-1; D is unresolved. The CDR3 contains 16 residues. V dropped 10 bases and J dropped 4 bases, with 25 bases sitting between them. Looked up from germline, CDR1 is SGHAT and CDR2 is FQNNGV. The CDR3 DNA sequence: TGTGCCATTCCCCCTTGGGGATATGGGGTCGGCACTGAAGCTTTCTTT. It encodes CAIPPWGYGVGTEAFF.

The chain is built from TRBV4-3 and TRBJ2-7; D remains ambiguous. The CDR3 length is 12 residues. V was pared by 1 base and J by 5 bases, with 6 bases between. Germline lookup yields CDR1 LGHNA and CDR2 YSLEER. The CDR3 nucleotides read TGCGCCAGCAGCCAAGGCCCAGACGAGCAGTACTTC. Translating it yields CASSQGPDEQYF.

The rearrangement links TRBV9 to TRBJ2-3; D uncertain. The CDR3 is 13 residues long. Germline lookup yields CDR1 SGDLS and CDR2 YYNGEE. Between the trimmed V and J ends, which lost 6 bases and 1 base, there was a span of 9 bases. CDR3 amino acids: CASNVFRTDTQYF. CDR3 bases: TGTGCCAGCAATGTCTTCCGCACAGATACGCAGTATTTT.

The rearrangement links TRBV18 to TRBJ2-5; 8 bases are shared with TRBD2. The CDR3 has 16 residues. Trimming removed 1 base from V and 0 bases from J; junction bases left unmatched: 4. CDR1 and CDR2 from the germline V gene are KGHSH and LQKENI. CDR3: CASSPLSSGYQETQYF. The CDR3 DNA is TGTGCCAGCTCACCACTTTCTAGCGGGTACCAAGAGACCCAGTACTTC. The complete variable domain, with remaining parts taken from reference TRBV18 and TRBJ2-5, reads NAGVMQNPRHLVRRRGQEARLRCSPMKGHSHVYWYRQLPEEGLKFMVYLQKENIIDESGMPKERFSAEFPKEGPSILRIQQVVRGDSAAYFCASSPLSSGYQETQYFGPGTRLLVL.

The J gene is TRBJ2-6, the V gene TRBV5-5; D is unresolved. The CDR3 sequence is 16 residues long. Between the trimmed V and J ends, which lost 4 bases and 1 base, there was a span of 12 bases. Germline loops: CDR1 SGHKS, CDR2 YYEKEE (reference sequence). This CDR3 reads CASSTRLKSGANVLTF. The CDR3 coding sequence is TGTGCCAGCAGCACCCGGTTAAAGTCTGGGGCCAACGTCCTGACTTTC.

V gene TRBV5-1 combines with J gene TRBJ2-7, with no clear D. The CDR3 is 11 amino acids. Germline values: CDR1 SGHRS, CDR2 YFSETQ. The V end lost 4 bases, the J end lost 7 bases, and 9 bases lay between the germline ends. CDR3: CASSGSKEQYF. DNA of the CDR3: TGCGCCAGCAGCGGAAGCAAGGAGCAGTACTTC. Supplemented by reference TRBV5-1 and TRBJ2-7, the full variable domain reads KAGVTQTPRYLIKTRGQQVTLSCSPISGHRSVSWYQQTPGQGLQFLFEYFSETQRNKGNFPGRFSGRQFSNSRSEMNVSTLELGDSALYLCASSGSKEQYFGPGTRLTVT.

This chain links TRBV6-2 or TRBV6-3 with TRBJ2-3; 8 bases align to TRBD2. The CDR3 is 16 residues long. V was clipped by 2 bases and J by 4 bases; unmatched bases: 8. Germline V gene data show CDR1 as MNHEY and CDR2 as SVGEGT. CDR3 region: CASSYRREVVPDTQYF. DNA of the CDR3: TGTGCCAGCAGTTACAGGCGGGAGGTGGTTCCAGATACGCAGTATTTT.

This chain links TRBV11-3 with TRBJ1-2, with TRBD1 identical over 11 bases. Germline V gene lookup returns CDR1 SGHNT and CDR2 YENEEA. V lost 5 bases to trimming and J lost 0 bases; unmatched junction nucleotides: 5. There are 16 residues in the CDR3. CDR3: CASSPGQGATNYGYTF. CDR3 nucleotide sequence: TGTGCCAGCAGCCCTGGACAGGGGGCGACTAACTATGGCTACACCTTC.

This chain joins TRBV7-2 and TRBJ2-7; TRBD1 matches at 8 bases. CDR1 and CDR2 (germline): SGHTA, FQGNSA. CDR3 length: 15 amino acids. Germline trimming cut 4 bases from V and 7 bases from J; bases unmatched to any gene: 12. DNA for the CDR3: TGTGCCAGCAGCTCTCAGGTGGCCAGGGGGCATGAGCAGTACTTC. Translated: CASSSQVARGHEQYF.

This clone is a singleton in its sample. The V call is TRBV19, the J call TRBJ2-7; 11 bases fit TRBD1. There are 14 residues in the CDR3. V trimming: 7 bases; J trimming: 2 bases; junction bases outside the gene matches: 4. Germline V lookup: CDR1 LNHDA, CDR2 SQIVND (reference sequence). CDR3 in amino acids: CASTPGQGAYEQYF. CDR3 in DNA: TGTGCCAGTACCCCGGGACAGGGGGCCTACGAGCAGTACTTC.

V and J are TRBV29-1 and TRBJ1-1; no clear D gene. This CDR3 spans 15 amino acids. V lost 0 bases and J 0 bases, leaving 11 bases between the germline ends. The germline V gene has CDR1 SQVTM and CDR2 ANQGSEA. DNA for the CDR3: TGCAGCGTTGAAGACCCTATAGGAGTGAACACTGAAGCTTTCTTT. Its translation is CSVEDPIGVNTEAFF.

Many counts were recorded for this clone. The chain has TRBV7-8 and TRBJ2-2, with 8 nucleotides matching TRBD1. With V trimmed by 4 bases and J by 1 base, 8 bases remained unmatched. The CDR3 contains 17 residues. In germline, CDR1 is SGHVS, CDR2 FQNEAQ. The CDR3 region has the DNA TGTGCCAGCAGCTCACCTGACAGGGGCTGGAACACCGGGGAGCTGTTTTTT. This translates into CASSSPDRGWNTGELFF. Full variable domain (outside the CDR3, taken from reference TRBV7-8 and TRBJ2-2): GAGVSQSPRYKVAKRGQDVALRCDPISGHVSLFWYQQALGQGPEFLTYFQNEAQLDKSGLPSDRFFAERPEGSVSTLKIQRTQQEDSAVYLCASSSPDRGWNTGELFFGEGSRLTVL.

This chain connects TRBV18 to TRBJ1-5; 10 nucleotides align to TRBD1. V lost 4 bases, J lost 5 bases, and 2 bases stayed unmatched. This CDR3 spans 14 amino acids. Germline CDR1 reads KGHSH; CDR2 reads LQKENI. The CDR3 region has the DNA TGTGCCAGCTCACTTGGGACAGGGGATCAGCCCCAGCATTTT. Translating it yields CASSLGTGDQPQHF.

The chain uses TRBV12-3 or TRBV12-4 and TRBJ1-2, with no clear D. V was pared by 2 bases and J by 6 bases, with 10 bases between. The CDR3 totals 13 residues. The CDR3 sequence is CASSLSLSNGYTF. CDR3 coding DNA: TGTGCCAGCAGTTTATCCTTATCCAATGGCTACACCTTC.

The chain couples TRBV5-4 to TRBJ2-3; TRBD1 aligns across 8 bases. The CDR3 is 18 residues long. V was pared by 1 base and J by 6 bases, with 16 bases of the junction left unmatched. CDR1 is SGHNT and CDR2 is YYREEE in the germline V gene (reference sequence). The CDR3 nucleotides read TGTGCCAGCAGCTTGAAGTACGGACAGGGTCAGGACGGGGATACGCAGTATTTT. Encoded protein: CASSLKYGQGQDGDTQYF.

The rearrangement links TRBV28 to TRBJ1-3; 8 bases are shared with TRBD1. This CDR3 spans 18 amino acids. After removal of 4 bases from V and 0 bases from J, the junction contained 11 bases not matched to a gene. Germline lookup yields CDR1 MDHEN and CDR2 SYDVKM. The CDR3 DNA is TGTGCCAGCAGTTCGGGACAGGTTCTTACGAGCTCTGGAAACACCATATATTTT. Residues: CASSSGQVLTSSGNTIYF.

V is TRBV24-1 and J is TRBJ2-3; tentative D call: TRBD2 (8 bases). The CDR3 spans 15 residues. Germline CDR1 and CDR2: KGHDR and SFDVKD. Trimming stripped 7 bases from V and 3 bases from J, with 16 bases between. The CDR3 here is CATSPGRGPTDTQYF. CDR3 bases: TGTGCCACCAGCCCCGGGAGGGGGCCTACAGATACGCAGTATTTT.

This clone was seen only once. This chain uses TRBV6-5 with TRBJ1-4; possibly TRBD1 for D (6 bases). The CDR3 has 13 amino acids. Germline CDR1 and CDR2: MNHEY and SVGAGI. The V and J ends lost 7 bases and 6 bases respectively, with 12 bases between them. The CDR3 nucleotides are TGTGCCAGCATGGGGGCCGGGGATGAAAAACTGTTTTTT. Translating gives CASMGAGDEKLFF.

The V and J genes are TRBV19 and TRBJ1-5; D ambiguous. Trimming stripped 5 bases from V and 0 bases from J, with 20 bases between. CDR1 and CDR2 (germline): LNHDA, SQIVND (reference sequence). The CDR3 spans 18 residues. DNA of the CDR3: TGTGCCAGTAGTCCCCCGACAATGCCTCCTTATAGCAATCAGCCCCAGCATTTT. The encoded protein is CASSPPTMPPYSNQPQHF.

This chain joins TRBV24-1 and TRBJ2-7; perhaps TRBD1 as D (6 bases). The germline V gene encodes CDR1 KGHDR and CDR2 SFDVKD. This CDR3 comprises 15 residues. With 3 bases removed from V and 2 bases from J, the gap between germline ends came to 13 bases. CDR3 protein: CATSDAQGNAYEQYF. The CDR3 coding sequence is TGTGCCACCAGTGATGCACAGGGTAACGCCTACGAGCAGTACTTC.

The genes are TRBV25-1 and TRBJ1-1; no clear D gene. Germline values: CDR1 MGHDK, CDR2 SYGVNS. The CDR3 is 14 amino acids. The V gene lost 2 bases and the J gene lost 0 bases, with 7 bases spanning the gap. CDR3 DNA sequence: TGTGCCAGCAGTGAACCCCAGCTGAACACTGAAGCTTTCTTT. Its protein is CASSEPQLNTEAFF. The full variable domain, with the rest looked up from reference TRBV25-1 and TRBJ1-1, is EADIYQTPRYLVIGTGKKITLECSQTMGHDKMYWYQQDPGMELHLIHYSYGVNSTEKGDLSSESTVSRIRTEHFPLTLESARPSHTSQYLCASSEPQLNTEAFFGQGTRLTVV.

CDR3 in DNA: TGTGCCAGCAGCCCAGCGGAAGGAGGTCAGCCCCAGCATTTT. Protein sequence: CASSPAEGGQPQHF. This rearrangement joins TRBV3-1 (or the pseudogene TRBV3-2) to TRBJ1-5; D is uncertain. The CDR3 sequence is 14 residues long. In germline, CDR1 is LGHDT, CDR2 YNNKEL (reference sequence). Trimming removed 4 bases from V and 6 bases from J, with 13 bases in between.

The chain recombines TRBV4-2 with TRBJ1-2; D gene uncertain. Trimming pared 4 bases from V and 0 bases from J, leaving 12 bases between. The CDR3 is 15 residues long. Germline lookup yields CDR1 LGHNA and CDR2 YNFKEQ. CDR3 sequence: CASSLAGTANYGYTF. The CDR3 nucleotides are TGTGCCAGCAGCCTAGCAGGTACAGCTAACTATGGCTACACCTTC.

The rearrangement uses TRBV19 and TRBJ1-4; D is perhaps TRBD1 (5 bases). There are 16 residues in the CDR3. Trimming pared 0 bases from V and 10 bases from J, leaving 18 bases between. Germline V gives CDR1 LNHDA, CDR2 SQIVND (reference sequence). DNA of the CDR3: TGTGCCAGTAGTATAGAAGGAGGTGGGGCCCACGGAAAACTGTTTTTT. As protein: CASSIEGGGAHGKLFF.

The chain couples TRBV7-9 to TRBJ1-5, with unresolved D. This CDR3 spans 14 amino acids. Germline V gives CDR1 SEHNR, CDR2 FQNEAQ (reference sequence). Between the trimmed V and J ends, which lost 5 bases and 3 bases, there was a span of 11 bases. The CDR3 nucleotides read TGTGCCAGCAGCCCCAGTGCAGTCAATCAGCCCCAGCATTTT. Translating gives CASSPSAVNQPQHF.

The chain employs TRBV27 and TRBJ2-1; TRBD1 is a possible D gene (6 bases). V was cut by 2 bases and J by 7 bases, with 18 bases left in between. CDR1 is MNHEY and CDR2 is SMNVEV in the germline V gene (reference sequence). The CDR3 is made up of 16 amino acids. The CDR3 nucleotides are TGTGCCAGCAGTTTAAACGCCGCCAGGGGTGTGAATGAGCAGTTCTTC. Protein: CASSLNAARGVNEQFF.